The clone carrying this T cell receptor beta chain has just one count. Method: immunoSEQ multiplex PCR; TCRdb's copy keeps in-frame clones and lacks some. Of some 150,000 clones listed, around 87% are singletons. This sample is part of a study of blood T cell repertoires in COVID-19. About the study: Samples of COVID-19 (acute and convalescent) were obtained from the United States, Italy and Spain. Sample material is recorded as cDNA or gDNA derived from T cells, B-cell-depleted T cells, or PBMCs.

The TCR originated in a woman aged 40 to 55 with acute or convalescent COVID-19. The sample was peripheral blood.

The CDR3: CASSSQGPGNQPQHF. CDR3 sequence (DNA): TGTGCCAGCAGCTCGCAGGGTCCAGGCAATCAGCCCCAGCATTTT. The chain links TRBV5-5 to TRBJ1-5, with D possibly being TRBD1 (5 bases). This CDR3 has 15 residues. The ends were cut back, 3 bases at V and 2 bases at J, with 12 bases in the middle. Germline V gives CDR1 SGHKS, CDR2 YYEKEE (reference sequence).